The sample holds one count of the clone carrying this T cell receptor (beta chain). Germline CDR1 is SGDLS and CDR2 is YYNGEE. V trimming: 2 bases; J trimming: 7 bases; junction bases outside the gene matches: 8. The CDR3 runs 14 residues. Seattle's cohort entered during active infection and was followed longitudinally. These data belong to a study of blood T cell repertoires in COVID-19. Authors' analysis steps: Reference gene primers were amplified, and this amplification served to estimate nucleated cell counts. The repertoire was sequenced with immunoSEQ multiplex PCR; TCRdb's copy has only in-frame clones and lacks some. That table is the source of V, J and clone size, and D and trimming were worked out from the DNA. The sample shows 150,000 or so clones, approximately 80% of them seen only once.

Sequenced input: peripheral blood. The genes are TRBV9 and TRBJ1-1, with 7 bases aligning to TRBD1. The clonotype was recovered from a woman in her forties with COVID-19, enrolled during active disease. CDR3 region: CASSVSTGDFEAFF. The CDR3 nucleotides are TGTGCCAGCAGCGTGTCCACAGGGGATTTTGAAGCTTTCTTT. The whole variable domain, filled in from reference TRBV9 and TRBJ1-1, reads DSGVTQTPKHLITATGQRVTLRCSPRSGDLSVYWYQQSLDQGLQFLIQYYNGEERAKGNILERFSAQQFPDLHSELNLSSLELGDSALYFCASSVSTGDFEAFFGQGTRLTVV.